This T cell receptor beta chain emerged from a study of shared clonotypes between healthy human individuals (TCRdb year 2020). As for the study more broadly: A couple of women and a few men aged 18 to 49 years were included in the cohort. For each donor, CD4 naive and CD4 memory were each given three plates, CD8 naive was given two plates, and CD8 memory was given one plate. To estimate repertoire size and how much clonotypes are shared between individuals, the study performed deep sequencing of blood TCR repertoires from about five healthy adults. To increase sequencing depth and limit assay-specific biases, different laboratories used diverse techniques to prepare libraries and sequence TCR repertoires. Per donor, leukapheresis produced somewhere between about 0.8 and 9 billion PBMCs.

TCR CDR3 regions were amplified from genomic DNA by multiplex PCR using the deep immunoSEQ assay. For each cell subset, the extracted genomic DNA was distributed evenly across all wells of several immunoSEQ 96-well plates, and each plate served as one replicate. For sorted subsets, about 210 ng of genomic DNA, equivalent to tens of thousands of T cell genomes, went into each replicate PCR. Purified libraries were measured with a Qubit 3.0 fluorometer, size-checked on a Bioanalyzer 2100, and measured again with the KAPA Library Quantification kit. Each immunoSEQ 96-well plate was sequenced on its own single-read 150-cycle Illumina NextSeq 550 flow cell. As for how the authors treated the data: Because the immunoSEQ output included only junctional sequences and no quality scores, the filtering could not be the same as the filtering used for full-length reads. To assign V/J genes and CDR3, sequences were annotated against IMGT germline references using PyIR, a Python wrapper for IgBLAST v1.9. Reads were removed for weak V/J assignments (E-value above 1e-6), missing CDR3, stop codons, out-of-frame junctions, or ambiguous translated residues. V3J clonotypes were defined by identical inferred V gene, J gene, and CDR3 amino acid sequence. Percentage overlap between repertoires was computed as shared unique clonotypes divided by the size of the smaller repertoire. Three approaches were used to assess repertoire richness: RTK rarefaction, the Chao1 estimator, and Recon v2.1 estimates of unobserved clonotypes. Generation probabilities for all TCRbeta clonotypes obtained by the gDNA method from a handful of donors were computed using OLGA. This immuneACCESS table, as held by TCRdb, lists in-frame sequences with V and J called but not all clones. Of the missing ones, under half trace to an unresolved V gene in checked studies; the others have no known cause. The V and J calls and clone size come from that table; D and trimming were worked out from the DNA. Counted in this sample were about 2.2 million clones; 90% to 95% of them appeared once. The top ten constitute around 1.7% of the sample.

The investigation overall reported the following: Roughly 5% of naive CD4, 3.5% of naive CD8, roughly 2.5% of memory CD4, and around 0.42% of memory CD8 clonotypes were shared across several donors. The genetic and exposure-history diversity represented was limited by the small number of donors. Sampling was restricted to blood, and TCR repertoires in tissue are likely to differ from TCR repertoires in blood. Naive subsets generally had larger estimated clonotype richness than memory subsets did. Pairwise subsampling indicated that sequencing depth was expected to affect the degree of clonotype sharing among donors. Even with the large sequencing depth, rarefaction of the sorted-subset datasets indicated that sequencing was incomplete. Higher generation probabilities were observed for clonotypes shared by all four sorted-subset donors than for non-shared clonotypes.

Worth noting for this clone: The antigen it binds to is not known. Within one base of it there is no much larger clone, and no base qualities were kept.

The CDR3 runs 13 residues from the cysteine to the phenylalanine. Here the CDR3 DNA is all that survives: 39 bases in frame from base 1. V is reduced by 7 bases and J by 6 bases, leaving a spacing of 16 bases between them. CDR1 and CDR2, looked up from the germline V gene, are SQVTM and ANQGSEA. CD8 naive samples were obtained by positive selection for CCR7 among CD45RO-negative cells, yielding a CD45RA+CCR7+ population from which TemRA cells were excluded. Healthy HIV-negative adults with no recently reported acute infections or vaccinations were included as donors. Every donor was a Caucasian adult residing in Nashville, Tennessee, USA. After blood collection by leukapheresis, PBMCs were isolated using Ficoll-Histopaque density gradient centrifugation and then cryopreserved in the vapor phase of liquid nitrogen. Purity and quantity of every magnetically sorted T cell population were checked by analytical flow cytometry. Genomic DNA was isolated from every sorted fraction and measured by UV absorbance on a Nanodrop 2000c.

The receptor comes from a man aged 18 to 29 in good health. Some clones in this sample may be carry-over from other donors' samples. The chain is assembled from TRBV29-1 and TRBJ2-1; the D gene is perhaps TRBD2, on 6 matching bases. The sequenced sample was naive CD8+ T cells from PBMCs. The meaning of the sample's cell subset or site label: CD45RA+CCR7+. The CDR3 protein sequence reads: CSAEGGRINEQFF. The nucleotide sequence is TGCAGCGCGGAGGGAGGCCGCATCAATGAGCAGTTCTTC.